This TCR beta chain was captured in a study of T cell responses to AZD1222 COVID-19 vaccine. TCRdb keeps only in-frame clones here, not all; method: immunoSEQ multiplex PCR. The data hold 95,000 to 150,000 clones, with around 92% observed a single time. V lost 7 bases and J lost 1; bases outside the gene matches: 9. The CDR3 has 14 residues. CDR1 and CDR2 (germline): GTSNPN, SVGIG (reference sequence). This clone was observed a handful of times. This sequence was found in an adult in good health. This specimen consisted of peripheral blood, obtained on day 0 of AZD1222 vaccination. The chain links TRBV30 to TRBJ2-5, with TRBD2 identical over 7 bases. This CDR3 is CASSREGSQETQYF. The CDR3 DNA sequence: TGTGCCTCCTCTAGGGAGGGATCCCAAGAGACCCAGTACTTC.